The 7 T cell receptor beta chains below all came from one sample that was sequenced in a study of blood T cell repertoires in COVID-19. Generated by immunoSEQ multiplex PCR, the TCRdb table keeps only in-frame clones and is missing some. The sample lists a few hundred thousand clones; more than 70% were seen once. Sequencing input: peripheral blood. These receptors were taken from a woman between 45 and 65 years old with acute or convalescent COVID-19.

This clone has only one observation. This chain connects TRBV14 to TRBJ1-2, with D maybe TRBD1 (6 bases). The CDR3 has 13 residues. Germline V gives CDR1 SGHDN, CDR2 FVKESK. Trimming left V 5 bases short and J 5 bases short, with 12 bases between. As DNA, the CDR3 is TGTGCCAGCAGCTCTGGACAGAATTATGGCTACACCTTC. Amino acid sequence: CASSSGQNYGYTF.

This chain links TRBV29-1 with TRBJ1-2; TRBD1 is a possible D gene (5 bases). From germline, CDR1 is SQVTM and CDR2 ANQGSEA. Trimming cost V 4 bases and J 3 bases, with 15 bases left between them. There are 14 residues in the CDR3. The CDR3 region has the DNA TGCAGCGTTGTGGGAGGGGCCGGTCACTATGGCTACACCTTC. Its translation is CSVVGGAGHYGYTF.

This sequence joins TRBV27 and TRBJ2-7; TRBD2 matches at 10 bases. Germline V CDR1 and CDR2: MNHEY, SMNVEV (reference sequence). The CDR3 has 15 residues. J gave up 5 bases and V 0 bases, and 4 bases lay outside the gene matches. The DNA of the CDR3 is TGTGCCAGCAGTTTATCCCTAGCGGGAGTCCACGAGCAGTACTTC. This encodes CASSLSLAGVHEQYF.

This clone turned up a few times. The chain links TRBV4-1 to TRBJ1-2; 7 nucleotides agree with TRBD1. There are 15 residues in the CDR3. The germline V gene encodes CDR1 MGHRA and CDR2 YSYEKL. The J segment lost 0 bases and the V segment lost 4 bases, leaving 5 bases of the junction unmatched. CDR3 sequence (DNA): TGCGCCAGCAGCCCATTGACAGGGACTAACTATGGCTACACCTTC. Its translation: CASSPLTGTNYGYTF.

The V and J genes are TRBV27 and TRBJ2-3; 8 bases map to TRBD1. Germline V gene lookup returns CDR1 MNHEY and CDR2 SMNVEV (reference sequence). J gave up 3 bases and V 5 bases, and 7 bases lay outside the gene matches. This CDR3 spans 15 amino acids. The CDR3 coding sequence is TGTGCCAGCAGTCTCCGGGACAGGTCAACAGATACGCAGTATTTT. Protein sequence: CASSLRDRSTDTQYF.

CDR3: CASTPDSLGGSPLHF. CDR3 DNA sequence: TGTGCCAGCACCCCGGACAGTCTTGGTGGTTCACCCCTCCACTTT. The rearrangement joins TRBV2 to TRBJ1-6; a possible D gene is TRBD1 (6 bases). Trimming removed 7 bases from V and 9 bases from J, with 19 bases in between. CDR1 and CDR2 from the germline V gene are SNHLY and FYNNEI. The CDR3 has 15 residues.

This chain uses TRBV3-1 (or the pseudogene TRBV3-2) with TRBJ1-3; D is uncertain. V was pared by 3 bases and J by 3 bases, with 3 bases between. The germline V gene encodes CDR1 LGHDT and CDR2 YNNKEL (reference sequence). This CDR3 spans 12 amino acids. The CDR3 is CASSHGGNTIYF. The CDR3, as DNA: TGTGCCAGCAGCCACGGTGGAAACACCATATATTTT.